Sequencing of this T cell receptor beta chain was carried out in a study of early T cells in non-severe SARS-CoV-2 infection. MiXCR, applied by TCRdb to the 5' RACE reads, yields one record per CDR3 protein. The sample lists roughly 110,000 distinct CDR3 sequences, around 10% occurring once. This clonotype was found many times. Trimming stripped 5 bases from V and 11 bases from J, with 15 bases between. Germline loops: CDR1 SSHAT, CDR2 FNYEAQ (reference sequence). The CDR3 has 12 residues. The TCR sequence derives from an adult who was a healthcare worker with PCR-confirmed SARS-CoV-2 infection or an uninfected control (not recorded which). Sequenced: whole blood. V gene TRBV7-7 combines with J gene TRBJ2-5; no firm D call. The CDR3 DNA reads TGTGCCAGCAGCCCCCCGCTGGAGATTCAGTACTTC. Its translation is CASSPPLEIQYF.